This T cell receptor (beta chain) was sequenced for a study of blood T cell repertoires in COVID-19. The overall study: Sample material is recorded as cDNA or gDNA derived from T cells, B-cell-depleted T cells, or PBMCs.

Germline V gene data show CDR1 as SGDLS and CDR2 as YYNGEE. V lost 0 bases and J 5 bases, leaving 14 bases between the germline ends. CDR3 length: 15 residues. Participants were placed into cohorts based on the clinical history they reported. The authors' processing: Estimates of nucleated cell counts were drawn from the amplification of reference gene primers. Profiled with immunoSEQ multiplex PCR; TCRdb holds only in-frame clones, not every one. V and J calls and clone size are given by that table; D and trimming were obtained from the DNA. The sample comprises approximately 240,000 clones, roughly nine tenths of which are singletons, and approximately 2.8% rests with the top ten.

The receptor's source is a woman between 50 and 59 years old in a cohort exposed to, infected with or recovered from COVID-19 (not recorded which). V usage is TRBV9 and J usage is TRBJ2-5; tentative D call: TRBD2 (6 bases). Sequencing was done on a sample of PBMCs or T cells enriched from blood (not recorded which). The CDR3, as DNA: TGTGCCAGCAGCGTAGTGGGGGGTGTAGGGGAGACCCAGTACTTC. It encodes CASSVVGGVGETQYF. The variable domain in full, completed from reference TRBV9 and TRBJ2-5, reads DSGVTQTPKHLITATGQRVTLRCSPRSGDLSVYWYQQSLDQGLQFLIQYYNGEERAKGNILERFSAQQFPDLHSELNLSSLELGDSALYFCASSVVGGVGETQYFGPGTRLLVL.